One sample yielded the 16 T cell receptor beta chains listed below, sequenced in a study of cytomegalovirus exposure and HLA in healthy donors. TCRdb's copy holds only in-frame clones and misses some; the assay was immunoSEQ multiplex PCR. The profile shows more than 55,000 clones, 90% to 97% of them singletons. Sequenced material: PBMCs. The receptors stem from a man aged 18 to 35 in good health and CMV-seronegative.

The chain couples TRBV30 to TRBJ2-5; D gene unclear. The CDR3 loop spans 14 amino acids. V was pared by 1 base and J by 0 bases, with 9 bases between. Germline assignment: CDR1 GTSNPN and CDR2 SVGIG (reference sequence). CDR3 coding DNA: TGTGCCTGGAGTGAGGCGGCAGACCAAGAGACCCAGTACTTC. This sequence encodes CAWSEAADQETQYF. The full variable domain, with the rest looked up from reference TRBV30 and TRBJ2-5, is SQTIHQWPATLVQPVGSPLSLECTVEGTSNPNLYWYRQAAGRGLQLLFYSVGIGQISSEVPQNLSASRPQDRQFILSSKKLLLSDSGFYLCAWSEAADQETQYFGPGTRLLVL.

The rearrangement uses TRBV7-9 and TRBJ1-2; D possibly corresponds to TRBD1 (5 bases). The V gene lost 3 bases and the J gene lost 0 bases, with 8 bases spanning the gap. Germline CDR1 is SEHNR and CDR2 is FQNEAQ (reference sequence). The CDR3 spans 14 residues. This chain's CDR3 is CASSFQGANYGYTF. As DNA, the CDR3 is TGTGCCAGCAGCTTTCAGGGCGCTAACTATGGCTACACCTTC. Looking up the rest from reference TRBV7-9 and TRBJ1-2 gives the full variable domain: DTGVSQNPRHKITKRGQNVTFRCDPISEHNRLYWYRQTLGQGPEFLTYFQNEAQLEKSRLLSDRFSAERPKGSFSTLEIQRTEQGDSAMYLCASSFQGANYGYTFGSGTRLTVV.

J is TRBJ2-2 and V is TRBV11-2, with 7 bases matching TRBD1. From germline, CDR1 is SGHAT and CDR2 FQNNGV. Germline trimming cut 3 bases from V and 3 bases from J; bases unmatched to any gene: 4. The CDR3 consists of 15 residues. The DNA of the CDR3 is TGTGCCAGCAGCTTCTCCACAGGGGACACCGGGGAGCTGTTTTTT. Protein: CASSFSTGDTGELFF.

The chain links TRBV6-1 to TRBJ2-6; 11 bases fit TRBD1. Trimming cost V 4 bases and J 4 bases; bases outside gene matches: 12. Germline V gene data show CDR1 as MNHNS and CDR2 as SASEGT. The CDR3 totals 19 residues. CDR3: CASSAYGTGGTSGANVLTF. CDR3 DNA sequence: TGTGCCAGCAGTGCCTACGGGACAGGGGGTACATCGGGGGCCAACGTCCTGACTTTC.

V is TRBV5-1 and J is TRBJ2-1; TRBD2 matches at 11 bases. CDR3 size: 18 residues. In germline, CDR1 is SGHRS, CDR2 YFSETQ. V gave up 2 bases and J gave up 9 bases; unmatched junction bases: 16. This chain's CDR3 is CASSLVAGGLMAVGEQFF. In DNA form, the CDR3 reads TGCGCCAGCAGCTTAGTAGCGGGAGGGCTGATGGCGGTTGGTGAGCAGTTCTTC.

The V gene is TRBV7-8, the J gene TRBJ2-2; 10 bases line up with TRBD2. The junction had 0 bases not matched to a gene; V was cut back by 1 base and J by 7 bases. The V gene's germline CDR1 is SGHVS and CDR2 FQNEAQ. The CDR3 is 14 amino acids. CDR3 nucleotides: TGTGCCAGCAGCTTAGTAGCGGGAGGCGGGGAGCTGTTTTTT. Its protein product is CASSLVAGGGELFF.

This sequence joins TRBV9 and TRBJ2-3, with 10 bases identical to TRBD2. Looked up from germline, CDR1 is SGDLS and CDR2 is YYNGEE. Trimming at V came to 3 bases and at J to 0 bases, leaving 4 bases not matched to a gene. The CDR3 loop spans 16 amino acids. CDR3: CASSEGLAVSTDTQYF. The CDR3 nucleotides read TGTGCCAGCAGCGAAGGACTAGCGGTTAGCACAGATACGCAGTATTTT.

The genes are TRBV6-5 and TRBJ1-2, with D unresolved. This CDR3 comprises 14 residues. From germline, CDR1 is MNHEY and CDR2 SVGAGI. V dropped 1 base and J dropped 7 bases, with 13 bases sitting between them. CDR3 DNA: TGTGCCAGCAGTTACTTGAAGCAGCGGGGTGGCTACACCTTC. It encodes CASSYLKQRGGYTF.

The V and J genes are TRBV4-2 and TRBJ1-2, with D tentatively TRBD1 (5 bases). The CDR3 has 16 amino acids. Per germline, CDR1 LGHNA and CDR2 YNFKEQ. Trimming took off 0 bases at V and 2 bases at J, with 13 bases between the two ends. The CDR3 nucleotides read TGTGCCAGCAGCCAAGATCTCGGGGGTAGGAACTATGGCTACACCTTC. It encodes CASSQDLGGRNYGYTF.

This rearrangement joins TRBV27 to TRBJ2-6; D possibly corresponds to TRBD2 (5 bases). Germline CDR1 and CDR2: MNHEY and SMNVEV (reference sequence). V was pared by 8 bases and J by 0 bases, with 14 bases between. The CDR3 sequence is 16 residues long. The CDR3 here is CASGGPESSGANVLTF. CDR3 DNA: TGTGCCAGCGGCGGGCCAGAAAGCTCTGGGGCCAACGTCCTGACTTTC.

This chain uses TRBV28 with TRBJ2-7; a weak D match, TRBD1 (6 bases). The CDR3 is 16 residues long. V lost 3 bases and J lost 1, with 16 bases in between. Germline CDR1 reads MDHEN; CDR2 reads SYDVKM. The CDR3 region is CASSLSLGQVSYEQYF. The CDR3 DNA reads as TGTGCCAGCAGTTTGTCGCTGGGACAAGTATCCTACGAGCAGTACTTC.

CDR3 nucleotides: TGTGCCAGCAGCAAAGAGGCTACTTCACTCCAGGGAGGCTCTGGAAACACCATATATTTT. Translated, it gives CASSKEATSLQGGSGNTIYF. The chain couples TRBV21-1 to TRBJ1-3. TRBV21-1 represents a pseudogene. This CDR3 is 20 amino acids long.

J is TRBJ2-2 and V is TRBV27; 8 bases align to TRBD1. Germline assignment: CDR1 MNHEY and CDR2 SMNVEV (reference sequence). The CDR3 contains 22 residues. J gave up 5 bases and V 2 bases, and 25 bases lay outside the gene matches. The DNA of the CDR3 is TGTGCCAGCAGTTTACGACCAATCAGGGGGCGTCTGGACTCGGTGGGGACCGGGGAGCTGTTTTTT. Its translation is CASSLRPIRGRLDSVGTGELFF.

This clone came up once. This chain joins TRBV11-2 and TRBJ2-3, with a possible D match to TRBD2 (5 bases). This CDR3 is built from 15 residues. V lost 1 base and J lost 3, with 11 bases in between. Per germline, CDR1 SGHAT and CDR2 FQNNGV. CDR3 amino acids: CASSLGGSGTDTQYF. Written as DNA, the CDR3 is TGTGCCAGCAGCTTAGGAGGGAGTGGGACAGATACGCAGTATTTT.

The genes are TRBV4-3 and TRBJ1-2; 8 bases map to TRBD1. V lost 4 bases, J lost 4 bases, and 8 bases stayed unmatched. From germline, CDR1 is LGHNA and CDR2 YSLEER. This CDR3 comprises 15 residues. The DNA of the CDR3 is TGCGCCAGCAGCCGGGACCAAACAGGGGGCTATGGCTACACCTTC. Its translation: CASSRDQTGGYGYTF.

The chain uses TRBV9 and TRBJ2-7, with a weak D call TRBD2 (6 bases). Per germline, CDR1 SGDLS and CDR2 YYNGEE. The CDR3 consists of 14 residues. V was pared by 5 bases and J by 2 bases, with 14 bases between. CDR3 sequence reads: CASSSPGLPYEQYF. As DNA, the CDR3 is TGTGCCAGCAGTTCCCCGGGACTGCCCTACGAGCAGTACTTC.